The 8 T cell receptor beta chains below all came from one sample that was sequenced in a study of human T cells and chemical hapten exposure. Indicated time point: patch test 2, 6 weeks after DPC sensitization. The treatment here: therapeutic diphenylcyclopropenone sensitization with weekly scalp DPC. Using its own MiXCR run on the RACE reads, TCRdb lists one record per CDR3 protein. The top ten hold 5% of the sample, which has some 79,000 distinct CDR3 sequences, more than 9% seen once. The sample in question was whole blood, obtained in connection with sensitization to the hapten diphenylcyclopropenone (DPC). Receptors were obtained from a woman in her 50s with alopecia areata. Some clones in this sample may be carry-over from other donors' samples.

The chain links TRBV29-1 to TRBJ1-1, with D hard to call. V was trimmed by 6 bases and J by 3 bases, leaving 5 bases between them. Germline V lookup: CDR1 SQVTM, CDR2 ANQGSEA. The CDR3 has 10 residues. The chain's CDR3 is CSVRHTEAFF. DNA of the CDR3: TGCAGCGTCCGCCACACTGAAGCTTTCTTT.

This sequence joins TRBV27 and TRBJ2-1; D remains ambiguous. V shed 5 bases and J shed 1 base, with 9 bases lying between them. CDR3 size: 14 residues. The germline V gene has CDR1 MNHEY and CDR2 SMNVEV (reference sequence). The CDR3 sequence: CASSLPGSYNEQFF. The CDR3 DNA is TGTGCCAGCAGTCTACCTGGATCCTACAATGAGCAGTTCTTC.

This clonotype was counted many times. The chain combines TRBV3-1 with TRBJ2-3; 9 bases are shared with TRBD2. From germline, CDR1 is LGHDT and CDR2 YNNKEL (reference sequence). The CDR3 length is 14 residues. V lost 4 bases, J lost 3 bases, and 2 bases stayed unmatched. The CDR3 DNA reads as TGTGCCAGCAGCCGTAGCGGGAGAACAGATACGCAGTATTTT. It translates to CASSRSGRTDTQYF.

Comment on this clonotype: It may be a read error: a sequence one base away is much more abundant. This chain joins TRBV27 and TRBJ2-7; TRBD1 matches 10 bases. Looked up from germline, CDR1 is MNHEY and CDR2 is SMNVEV (reference sequence). The J segment lost 4 bases and the V segment lost 5 bases, leaving 2 bases of the junction unmatched. This CDR3 has 13 amino acids. The CDR3 loop reads CASSEGQGYEQYF. The CDR3 DNA reads as TGTGCCAGCAGTGAGGGACAGGGGTACGAGCAGTACTTC.

This clonotype was counted ten times or more. The gene calls are TRBV28 and TRBJ2-5; 10 bases align to TRBD2. Germline V gives CDR1 MDHEN, CDR2 SYDVKM. The CDR3 runs to 15 residues. V trimming: 6 bases; J trimming: 6 bases; junction bases outside the gene matches: 10. CDR3 nucleotide sequence: TGTGCCAGCAGCTTCACGGGACTAGCGATTAAGACCCAGTACTTC. Translating gives CASSFTGLAIKTQYF.

V and J are TRBV18 and TRBJ1-5, with 9 nucleotides matching TRBD1. CDR3 length: 13 amino acids. V was pared by 8 bases and J by 5 bases, with 4 bases of the junction left unmatched. CDR1 is KGHSH and CDR2 is LQKENI in the germline V gene. DNA of the CDR3: TGTGCCAGCGATACAGGGGGCGATCAGCCCCAGCATTTT. This codes for CASDTGGDQPQHF.

This clonotype was observed a handful of times. The chain recombines TRBV3-1 with TRBJ1-2, with D uncertain. The CDR3 length is 14 residues. Germline V gene lookup returns CDR1 LGHDT and CDR2 YNNKEL (reference sequence). V lost 4 bases to trimming and J lost 6 bases, with 15 bases between them. CDR3 bases: TGTGCCAGCAGCCTTCCGGGGTTTGTTGATGGCTACACCTTC. Its protein product is CASSLPGFVDGYTF.

This clonotype was recorded at least ten times. The chain has TRBV11-2 and TRBJ1-6; TRBD1 might be the D (6 bases). Trimming left V 5 bases short and J 7 bases short, with 12 bases between. Germline loops: CDR1 SGHAT, CDR2 FQNNGV. The CDR3 is 14 amino acids. The CDR3, as DNA: TGTGCCAGCAGCCCGGGGGCAGTGAATTCACCCCTCCACTTT. This encodes CASSPGAVNSPLHF.